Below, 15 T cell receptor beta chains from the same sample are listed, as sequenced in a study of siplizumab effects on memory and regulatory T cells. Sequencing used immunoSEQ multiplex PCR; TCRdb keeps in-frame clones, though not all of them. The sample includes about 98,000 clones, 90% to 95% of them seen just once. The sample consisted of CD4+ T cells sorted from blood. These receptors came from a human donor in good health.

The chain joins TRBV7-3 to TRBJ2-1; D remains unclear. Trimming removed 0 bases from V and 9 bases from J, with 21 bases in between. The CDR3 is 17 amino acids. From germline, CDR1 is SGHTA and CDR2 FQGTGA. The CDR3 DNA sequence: TGTGCCAGCAGCTTAACTCGATCCAGCATCCCTCTTAGTGAGCAGTTCTTC. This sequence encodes CASSLTRSSIPLSEQFF.

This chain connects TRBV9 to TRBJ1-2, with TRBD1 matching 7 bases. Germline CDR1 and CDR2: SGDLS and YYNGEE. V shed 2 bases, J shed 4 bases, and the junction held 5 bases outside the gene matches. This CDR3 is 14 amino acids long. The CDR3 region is CASSVRQGPYGYTF. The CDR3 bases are TGTGCCAGCAGCGTCCGACAGGGCCCCTATGGCTACACCTTC. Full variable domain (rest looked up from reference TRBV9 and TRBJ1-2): DSGVTQTPKHLITATGQRVTLRCSPRSGDLSVYWYQQSLDQGLQFLIQYYNGEERAKGNILERFSAQQFPDLHSELNLSSLELGDSALYFCASSVRQGPYGYTFGSGTRLTVV.

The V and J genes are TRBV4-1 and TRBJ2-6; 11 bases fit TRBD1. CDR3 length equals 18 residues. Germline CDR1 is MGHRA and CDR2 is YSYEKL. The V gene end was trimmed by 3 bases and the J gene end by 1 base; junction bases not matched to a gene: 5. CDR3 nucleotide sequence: TGCGCCAGCAGCCAGGGACAGGGGGATCTGTCTGGGGCCAACGTCCTGACTTTC. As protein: CASSQGQGDLSGANVLTF.

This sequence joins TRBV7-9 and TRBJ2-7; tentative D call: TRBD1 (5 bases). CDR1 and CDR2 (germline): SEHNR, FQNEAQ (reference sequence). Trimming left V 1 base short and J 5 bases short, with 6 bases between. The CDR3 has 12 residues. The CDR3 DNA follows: TGTGCCAGCAGCTTAGTCAGGGACGAGCAGTACTTC. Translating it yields CASSLVRDEQYF.

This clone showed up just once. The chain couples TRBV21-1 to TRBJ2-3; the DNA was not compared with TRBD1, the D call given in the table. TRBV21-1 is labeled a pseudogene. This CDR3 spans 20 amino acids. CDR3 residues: CASSERTRGPESSNTDTQYF. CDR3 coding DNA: TGTGCCAGCAGCGAAAGGACAAGGGGGCCGGAGAGTTCTAATACAGATACGCAGTATTTT.

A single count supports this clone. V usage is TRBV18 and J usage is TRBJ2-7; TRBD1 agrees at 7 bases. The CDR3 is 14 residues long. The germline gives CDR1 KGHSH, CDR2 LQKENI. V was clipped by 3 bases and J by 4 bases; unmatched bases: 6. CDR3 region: CASSPPGQLYEQYF. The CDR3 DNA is TGTGCCAGCTCACCCCCGGGACAGTTATACGAGCAGTACTTC.

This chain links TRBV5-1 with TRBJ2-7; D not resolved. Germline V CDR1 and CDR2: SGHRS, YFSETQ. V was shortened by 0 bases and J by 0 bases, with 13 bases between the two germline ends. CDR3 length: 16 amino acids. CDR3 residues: CASSLEARESSYEQYF. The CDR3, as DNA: TGCGCCAGCAGCTTGGAGGCGCGAGAAAGCTCCTACGAGCAGTACTTC. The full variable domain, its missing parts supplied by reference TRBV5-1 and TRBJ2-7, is KAGVTQTPRYLIKTRGQQVTLSCSPISGHRSVSWYQQTPGQGLQFLFEYFSETQRNKGNFPGRFSGRQFSNSRSEMNVSTLELGDSALYLCASSLEARESSYEQYFGPGTRLTVT.

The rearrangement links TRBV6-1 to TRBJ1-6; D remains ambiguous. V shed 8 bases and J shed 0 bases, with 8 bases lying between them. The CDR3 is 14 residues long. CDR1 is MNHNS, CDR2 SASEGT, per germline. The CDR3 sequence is CASDMSSYNSPLHF. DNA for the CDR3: TGTGCCAGCGATATGAGCTCCTATAATTCACCCCTCCACTTT.

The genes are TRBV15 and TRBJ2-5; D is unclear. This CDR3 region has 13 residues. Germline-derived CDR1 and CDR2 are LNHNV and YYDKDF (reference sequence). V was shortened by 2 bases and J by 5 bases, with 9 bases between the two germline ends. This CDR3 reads CATSRKRPETQYF. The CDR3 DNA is TGTGCCACCAGCAGAAAGAGGCCGGAGACCCAGTACTTC. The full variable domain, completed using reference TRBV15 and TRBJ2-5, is DAMVIQNPRYQVTQFGKPVTLSCSQTLNHNVMYWYQQKSSQAPKLLFHYYDKDFNNEADTPDNFQSRRPNTSFCFLDIRSPGLGDTAMYLCATSRKRPETQYFGPGTRLLVL.

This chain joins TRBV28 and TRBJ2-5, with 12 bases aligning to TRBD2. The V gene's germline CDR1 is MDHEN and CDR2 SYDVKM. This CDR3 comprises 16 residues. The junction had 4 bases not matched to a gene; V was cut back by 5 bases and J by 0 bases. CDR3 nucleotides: TGTGCCAGCAGTGTTGGGACTAGCGGGTACCAAGAGACCCAGTACTTC. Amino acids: CASSVGTSGYQETQYF.

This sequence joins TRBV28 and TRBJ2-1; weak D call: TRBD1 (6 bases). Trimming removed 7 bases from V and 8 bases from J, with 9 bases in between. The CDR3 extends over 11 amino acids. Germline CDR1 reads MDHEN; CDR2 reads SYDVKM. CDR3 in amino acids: CASTGADEQFF. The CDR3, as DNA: TGTGCCAGCACAGGGGCAGATGAGCAGTTCTTC.

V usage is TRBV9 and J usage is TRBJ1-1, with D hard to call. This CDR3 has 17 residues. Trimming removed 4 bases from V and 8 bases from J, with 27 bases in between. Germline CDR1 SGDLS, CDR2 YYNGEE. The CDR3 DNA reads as TGTGCCAGCAGCCCTGATTTAAGTTCGTTTCAACACCGAGAAGCTTTCTTT. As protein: CASSPDLSSFQHREAFF.

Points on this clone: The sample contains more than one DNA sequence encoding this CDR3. CDR3 bases: TGTGCCAGCTCACCAAGACAGGGGACCTACGAGCAGTACTTC. This encodes CASSPRQGTYEQYF. The chain combines TRBV18 with TRBJ2-7; TRBD1 matches 8 bases. J lost 2 bases, V lost 2 bases, and 2 bases had no gene match. Germline values: CDR1 KGHSH, CDR2 LQKENI. The CDR3 runs 14 residues.

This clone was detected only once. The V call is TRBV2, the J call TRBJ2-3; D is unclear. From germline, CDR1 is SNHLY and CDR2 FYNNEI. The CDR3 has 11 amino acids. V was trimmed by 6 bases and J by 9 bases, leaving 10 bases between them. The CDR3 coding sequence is TGTGCCAGCAGAAGGGAAGGGACGCAGTATTTT. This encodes CASRREGTQYF.

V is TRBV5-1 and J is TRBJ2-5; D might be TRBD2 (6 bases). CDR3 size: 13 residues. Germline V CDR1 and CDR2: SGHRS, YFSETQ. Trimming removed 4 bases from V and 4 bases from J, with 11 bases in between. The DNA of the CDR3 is TGCGCCAGCAGCGGGGGGTCGAGAGAGACCCAGTACTTC. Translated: CASSGGSRETQYF.